Listed here is a single T cell receptor (beta chain). The antigen remains unidentified. This CDR3 is built from 13 residues. Germline V gene data show CDR1 as SEHNR and CDR2 as FQNEAQ (reference sequence). With the 5' RACE reads reprocessed, TCRdb shows one record per CDR3 protein and no DNA. The sample data list about 380,000 distinct CDR3 sequences. This specimen belongs to a study of monozygotic twins with inflammatory bowel disease. Overall study findings and caveats: IBD patients exhibited fewer clonotypes shared with other individuals than healthy twins, particularly with disease activity.

The sample comprised blood. The sequence was collected from a human donor with ulcerative colitis or Crohn's disease, or a healthy co-twin of an affected twin (not recorded which). This chain uses TRBV7-9 with TRBJ2-5; TCRdb's D call, TRBD1, is unchecked because there is no DNA. CDR3 region: CASTPGWGETQYF.